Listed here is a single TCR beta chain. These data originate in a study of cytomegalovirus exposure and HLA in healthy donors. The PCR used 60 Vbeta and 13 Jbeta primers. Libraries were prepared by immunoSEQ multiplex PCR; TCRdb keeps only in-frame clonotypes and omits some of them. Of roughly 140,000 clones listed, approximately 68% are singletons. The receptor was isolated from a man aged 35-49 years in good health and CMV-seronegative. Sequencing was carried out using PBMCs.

CDR3 DNA: TGTGCTAGTGGTTTGCCCTACACTAGCGGGGGGCAAGAGACCCAGTACTTC. It translates to CASGLPYTSGGQETQYF. This chain joins TRBV12-5 and TRBJ2-5; 12 nucleotides agree with TRBD2. Trimming at V came to 2 bases and at J to 2 bases, leaving 6 bases not matched to a gene. Germline V gene lookup returns CDR1 LGHNT and CDR2 FRNRAP. The CDR3 extends over 17 amino acids.